This TCR beta chain was recovered during a study of T cells after yellow fever vaccination. The wider study: SMART-Seq v4 Ultra Low Input prepared the low-cell-number fractions.

Turning to this clonotype: Its antigen is unknown.

The authors made TCR cDNA by 5'RACE template switching, adding a universal primer site and UMIs. TCRdb re-derived calls from the 5' RACE reads in MiXCR, one entry per CDR3 protein. The sample yields approximately 450,000 distinct CDR3 sequences, roughly a sixth seen once. The study's findings and limits: The secondary T-cell response peaked on day 5, not day 15, but was weaker. Booster sampling recovered most clones from primary vaccination (96% CD4, roughly 86% CD8).

CDR3 length: 16 amino acids. Deletions cut 5 bases from V and 8 bases from J, with 22 bases between. The germline V gene encodes CDR1 MGHRA and CDR2 YSYEKL. Sequenced material: PBMCs, taken before the yellow fever booster vaccination. This chain joins TRBV4-1 and TRBJ1-3; possibly TRBD1 for D (5 bases). The clonotype comes from a man aged 18 to 29 who received the YFV17D yellow fever vaccine. The CDR3, as DNA: TGCGCCAGCAGCTCCCAGGGTGGAGGGGCTAGTGACACCATATATTTT. Its translation: CASSSQGGGASDTIYF.